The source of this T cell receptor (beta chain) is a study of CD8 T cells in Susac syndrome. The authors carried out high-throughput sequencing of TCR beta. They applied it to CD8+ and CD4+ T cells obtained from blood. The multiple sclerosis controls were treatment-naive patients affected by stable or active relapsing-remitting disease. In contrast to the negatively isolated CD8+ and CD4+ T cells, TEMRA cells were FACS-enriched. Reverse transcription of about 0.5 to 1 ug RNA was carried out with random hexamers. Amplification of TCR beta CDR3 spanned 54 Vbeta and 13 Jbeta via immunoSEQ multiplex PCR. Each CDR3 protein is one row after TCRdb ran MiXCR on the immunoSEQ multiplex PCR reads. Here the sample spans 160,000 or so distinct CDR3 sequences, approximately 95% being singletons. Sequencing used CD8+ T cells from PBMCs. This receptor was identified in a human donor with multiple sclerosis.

The chain's CDR3 is CASSLDYNEQFF. The CDR3 DNA follows: TGTGCCAGCAGCTTAGACTACAATGAGCAGTTCTTC. The V and J genes are TRBV7-9 and TRBJ2-1; D not resolved. The CDR3 is 12 amino acids. Trimming shortened V by 1 base and J by 3 bases, and 1 base separated the two germline ends. Per the germline V gene, CDR1 is SEHNR and CDR2 is FQNEAQ (reference sequence).